The TCR beta chain described here comes from a study of T cells in Graves' hyperthyroidism and ophthalmopathy. Study observations and caveats: Stable hyperthyroidism was told apart from ophthalmopathy by a model built on 13 V-J features.

The CDR3 regions of TCR beta were amplified from RNA transcripts. HTBI primers were used for first-round RT-PCR of the TCR CDR3. TCRdb ran MiXCR on the multiplex PCR reads and lists one entry per CDR3 protein. The table has 500,000 to 600,000 distinct CDR3 sequences, around 42% seen once. Exclusion of patients followed from uncontrolled infection, other autoimmune disease, pregnancy or lactation. This clonotype was counted ten times or more. Its specificity is not known. Relative to the germline gene, one junction end is altered; a read error may explain this. CDR1 and CDR2 (germline): SGHTA, FQGNSA. The CDR3 is made up of 14 amino acids.

Source material: peripheral blood or thyroid tissue (not recorded which). The clonotype was recovered from an adult woman with Graves' disease, either hyperthyroidism or ophthalmopathy (not recorded which). This rearrangement joins TRBV7-2 to TRBJ2-7; 7 bases line up with TRBD1. The CDR3 here is CASSLAGGWYEQYF. CDR3 coding DNA: TGTGCCAGCAGCCTAGCAGGGGGATGGTACGAGCAGTACTTC.